Following are 2 T cell receptor beta chains from one sample sequenced in a study of shared T cell receptors in the human thymus. The repertoire was sequenced with immunoSEQ multiplex PCR; TCRdb's copy has only in-frame clones and lacks some. The sample yields over 650,000 clones, approximately 89% seen once. This same sample was also taken into another study, of human thymus T cells.

The sequencing sample was made of thymocytes. The source is a boy less than two years old with a congenital heart defect.

The genes are TRBV4-3 and TRBJ1-2; tentative D call: TRBD1 (5 bases). V was cut by 4 bases and J by 8 bases, with 14 bases left in between. This CDR3 region has 13 residues. The germline V gene has CDR1 LGHNA and CDR2 YSLEER. Here the CDR3 DNA reads TGCGCCAGCAGCCGCAAGTGGGGGGACGGCTACACCTTC. Translation: CASSRKWGDGYTF.

This clone was counted a few times. This chain uses TRBV5-5 with TRBJ1-3; unclear D gene. Between the trimmed V and J ends, which lost 7 bases and 0 bases, there was a span of 11 bases. CDR1 and CDR2 (germline): SGHKS, YYEKEE (reference sequence). The CDR3 runs to 14 residues. CDR3 bases: TGTGCCAGCGCACGCGGAGTCTCTGGAAACACCATATATTTT. Its translation is CASARGVSGNTIYF.